The clone carrying this TCR beta chain occurred a few times. Antigen unknown. This record belongs to a study of T cell repertoires in cytomegalovirus infection. For the study at large: CMV infection together with matching HLA type was indicated by public TCR beta signatures. Whole-study findings and limits: Within the response measured ex vivo, HLA-C-restricted CMV-specific TCR beta clonotypes were dominant. People with CMV and the relevant HLA were identified by cumulative public TCR beta family frequency.

From the reads, TCRdb called clonotypes with MiXCR, one entry per CDR3 protein. The profile shows 400,000 to 550,000 distinct CDR3 sequences, over 9% of them singletons. The V segment lost 4 bases and the J segment 2 bases; nucleotides outside the gene matches: 0. Germline CDR1 is DFQATT and CDR2 is SNEGSKA (reference sequence). The CDR3 contains 13 residues. What was sequenced was PBMCs. The clonotype comes from a human donor in good health (CMV status not recorded). Some clones in this sample may be carry-over from other donors' samples. V and J are TRBV20-1 and TRBJ2-2, with 8 bases that match TRBD2. DNA for the CDR3: TGCAGTGCTATAGCGGGAAACACCGGGGAGCTGTTTTTT. This gives the protein CSAIAGNTGELFF.